These 9 T cell receptor beta chains came from one sample sequenced in a study of cytomegalovirus exposure and HLA in healthy donors. PCR primers comprised 60 Vbeta and 13 Jbeta primers. Measured with immunoSEQ multiplex PCR; TCRdb has only the in-frame clones, and not every one. Of about 150,000 clones in the sample, approximately 75% were seen once. Sequenced material: PBMCs. These TCRs come from a man between 18 and 29 years old in good health and CMV-seronegative.

This chain uses TRBV27 with TRBJ2-3; TRBD1 agrees at 7 bases. Trimming cost V 1 base and J 5 bases; bases outside gene matches: 9. The germline CDR1 and CDR2 sequences are MNHEY and SMNVEV (reference sequence). The CDR3 runs 16 residues. CDR3 nucleotides: TGTGCCAGCAGTTTATTTTTGCCAGGGGGTATAGATACGCAGTATTTT. Translating it yields CASSLFLPGGIDTQYF.

The V gene is TRBV21-1, the J gene TRBJ1-6; TRBD1 is the table's D call, not checked against the DNA. TRBV21-1 is a documented pseudogene. This CDR3 is 15 amino acids long. CDR3: CASSKQGPYNSPLHF. The CDR3 DNA reads as TGTGCCAGCAGCAAACAGGGGCCCTATAATTCACCCCTCCACTTT.

The genes are TRBV5-6 and TRBJ2-5; TRBD1 is a possible D gene (6 bases). The germline gives CDR1 SGHDT, CDR2 YYEEEE. Trimming shortened V by 2 bases and J by 3 bases, and 8 bases separated the two germline ends. This CDR3 has 13 amino acids. CDR3 coding DNA: TGTGCCAGCAGCTTTACAGGGAAAGAGACCCAGTACTTC. Protein product: CASSFTGKETQYF.

The chain is built from TRBV4-2 and TRBJ1-5; D possibly corresponds to TRBD1 (6 bases). V shed 0 bases and J shed 3 bases, with 12 bases lying between them. CDR3 length equals 16 residues. The germline CDR1 and CDR2 sequences are LGHNA and YNFKEQ. CDR3 loop: CASSQETGTPNQPQHF. CDR3 in DNA: TGTGCCAGCAGCCAAGAGACCGGGACACCCAATCAGCCCCAGCATTTT.

This clone appeared a few times. This rearrangement joins TRBV11-3 to TRBJ2-2, with 9 bases fitting TRBD1. Losses at the gene ends were 5 bases for V and 3 bases for J; bases not matched to a gene: 7. Germline CDR1 and CDR2: SGHNT and YENEEA. This CDR3 spans 16 amino acids. The CDR3 reads CASSIRDRVYTGELFF. The CDR3 coding sequence is TGTGCCAGCAGCATCCGGGACAGGGTATACACCGGGGAGCTGTTTTTT.

The V and J genes are TRBV5-4 and TRBJ2-3, with TRBD2 matching 9 bases. The V segment lost 2 bases and the J segment 5 bases; nucleotides outside the gene matches: 9. CDR1 and CDR2 (germline): SGHNT, YYREEE (reference sequence). The CDR3 loop spans 16 amino acids. CDR3 sequence: CASSFPGGGAGDTQYF. In DNA, the CDR3 is TGTGCCAGCAGCTTCCCTGGCGGGGGGGCGGGAGATACGCAGTATTTT.

The chain couples TRBV11-1 to TRBJ2-3; 8 bases align to TRBD1. The junction had 8 bases not matched to a gene; V was cut back by 2 bases and J by 7 bases. The CDR3 has 15 residues. Germline V CDR1 and CDR2: SGHAT, FQDESV (reference sequence). In DNA form, the CDR3 reads TGTGCCAGCAGCTTATGGACAGGGAAGGGATATACGCAGTATTTT. This translates into CASSLWTGKGYTQYF.

This chain links TRBV7-9 with TRBJ2-7; TRBD1 might be the D (5 bases). The CDR3 is made up of 13 amino acids. Germline lookup yields CDR1 SEHNR and CDR2 FQNEAQ (reference sequence). Trimming stripped 0 bases from V and 7 bases from J, with 10 bases between. CDR3 nucleotides: TGTGCCAGCAGCTTAGCAAACAGGATTGAGCAGTACTTC. It is translated as CASSLANRIEQYF. Variable domain in full (rest from reference TRBV7-9 and TRBJ2-7): DTGVSQNPRHKITKRGQNVTFRCDPISEHNRLYWYRQTLGQGPEFLTYFQNEAQLEKSRLLSDRFSAERPKGSFSTLEIQRTEQGDSAMYLCASSLANRIEQYFGPGTRLTVT.

The chain carries TRBV6-4 and TRBJ2-4; D perhaps matches TRBD2 (5 bases). With 6 bases removed from V and 0 bases from J, the gap between germline ends came to 12 bases. This CDR3 contains 15 residues. CDR1 and CDR2 from the germline V gene are MRHNA and SNTAGT. CDR3 nucleotide sequence: TGTGCCAGCAGCCCGGGGATTTTAGCCAAAAACATTCAGTACTTC. Translated: CASSPGILAKNIQYF.